The 15 T cell receptor beta chains below all came from one sample that was sequenced in a study of blood T cell repertoires in COVID-19. Assay: immunoSEQ multiplex PCR; the TCRdb copy retains only in-frame clones and omits some. The table records tens of thousands of clones, around four fifths of them present only once. The specimen was peripheral blood. The source is a man in his sixties or seventies with acute or convalescent COVID-19.

CDR3 nucleotides: TGCGCCAGCAGTTCAACTCCAGGGGACTATGGCTACACCTTC. Its protein is CASSSTPGDYGYTF. The chain carries TRBV5-1 and TRBJ1-2; possible D gene TRBD1, 6 bases. This CDR3 contains 14 residues. Germline-derived CDR1 and CDR2 are SGHRS and YFSETQ. With 5 bases removed from V and 3 bases from J, the gap between germline ends came to 14 bases.

The chain employs TRBV5-1 and TRBJ2-5; a weak D match, TRBD1 (7 bases). The V and J ends lost 7 bases and 1 base respectively, with 17 bases between them. The germline V gene has CDR1 SGHRS and CDR2 YFSETQ. The CDR3 is made up of 15 amino acids. CDR3 DNA: TGCGCCAGCCTCGGGGGCAGGGGGTCCCAAGAGACCCAGTACTTC. It codes for CASLGGRGSQETQYF.

The rearrangement uses TRBV7-8 and TRBJ2-1, with D maybe TRBD1 (5 bases). Germline V CDR1 and CDR2: SGHVS, FQNEAQ. The CDR3 length is 15 residues. The V gene lost 3 bases and the J gene lost 3 bases, with 12 bases spanning the gap. The CDR3 DNA follows: TGTGCCAGCAGCTTGCTTCTGGACAACTACAATGAGCAGTTCTTC. It encodes CASSLLLDNYNEQFF. Supplemented by reference TRBV7-8 and TRBJ2-1, the full variable domain reads GAGVSQSPRYKVAKRGQDVALRCDPISGHVSLFWYQQALGQGPEFLTYFQNEAQLDKSGLPSDRFFAERPEGSVSTLKIQRTQQEDSAVYLCASSLLLDNYNEQFFGPGTRLTVL.

The chain couples TRBV5-1 to TRBJ2-4; D is possibly TRBD1 (6 bases). Trimming left V 1 base short and J 5 bases short, with 10 bases between. CDR3 length: 14 amino acids. The germline V gene encodes CDR1 SGHRS and CDR2 YFSETQ. The chain's CDR3 is CASSLTGRENIQYF. The CDR3, as DNA: TGCGCCAGCAGCTTGACAGGGCGGGAAAACATTCAGTACTTC.

This chain links TRBV5-1 with TRBJ2-3; TRBD2 might be the D (6 bases). V gave up 0 bases and J gave up 2 bases, with 13 bases separating them. This CDR3 is 16 amino acids long. In germline, CDR1 is SGHRS, CDR2 YFSETQ. CDR3 sequence: CASSLAWGVLTDTQYF. DNA for the CDR3: TGCGCCAGCAGCTTGGCCTGGGGGGTCCTCACAGATACGCAGTATTTT.

V is TRBV10-1 and J is TRBJ2-3; 14 bases are shared with TRBD2. CDR1 and CDR2 from the germline V gene are WNHNN and SYGVQD (reference sequence). The CDR3 has 17 residues. The J segment lost 2 bases and the V segment lost 3 bases, leaving 4 bases of the junction unmatched. CDR3 amino acids: CASSDPTSGRDTDTQYF. In DNA, the CDR3 is TGCGCCAGCAGTGATCCGACTAGCGGGAGGGACACAGATACGCAGTATTTT.

The chain combines TRBV7-3 with TRBJ2-5, with D perhaps matching TRBD2 (6 bases). V was trimmed by 3 bases and J by 5 bases, leaving 7 bases between them. This CDR3 contains 12 residues. Germline assignment: CDR1 SGHTA and CDR2 FQGTGA. The CDR3 reads CASSFAGETQYF. CDR3 nucleotides: TGTGCCAGCAGCTTCGCGGGGGAGACCCAGTACTTC.

This clone was seen a handful of times. This rearrangement joins TRBV14 to TRBJ2-2, with D tentatively TRBD2 (6 bases). In germline, CDR1 is SGHDN, CDR2 FVKESK. Trimming left V 1 base short and J 7 bases short, with 13 bases between. The CDR3 runs to 15 residues. DNA for the CDR3: TGTGCCAGCAGCCAAGGGGGACTCTTTTACGGGGAGCTGTTTTTT. It encodes CASSQGGLFYGELFF.

The count of this clone is one. This chain joins TRBV14 and TRBJ1-3; D uncertain. The CDR3 totals 14 residues. CDR1 is SGHDN and CDR2 is FVKESK in the germline V gene. Trimming shortened V by 3 bases and J by 5 bases, and 11 bases separated the two germline ends. The CDR3: CASSQDGRRNTIYF. CDR3 in DNA: TGTGCCAGCAGCCAGGACGGGAGACGAAACACCATATATTTT.

The chain recombines TRBV9 with TRBJ2-5; 12 positions match TRBD2. Germline V gene data show CDR1 as SGDLS and CDR2 as YYNGEE. With 2 bases clipped from V and 5 bases from J, the junction kept 1 base outside the gene matches. This CDR3 has 14 residues. The CDR3 spells CASSVGTSGETQYF. As DNA, the CDR3 is TGTGCCAGCAGCGTGGGGACTAGCGGGGAGACCCAGTACTTC.

The gene calls are TRBV7-2 and TRBJ1-5, with 9 positions matching TRBD1. The germline gives CDR1 SGHTA, CDR2 FQGNSA. The V segment lost 1 base and the J segment 3 bases; nucleotides outside the gene matches: 7. The length of the CDR3 is 17 residues. The CDR3 protein is CASSLETGGNNNQPQHF. CDR3 DNA sequence: TGTGCCAGCAGCTTAGAGACAGGGGGTAACAACAATCAGCCCCAGCATTTT.

The J gene is TRBJ2-6, the V gene TRBV19, with no clear D. The germline V gene encodes CDR1 LNHDA and CDR2 SQIVND (reference sequence). V dropped 5 bases and J dropped 0 bases, with 5 bases sitting between them. This CDR3 is 14 amino acids long. The CDR3 DNA reads as TGTGCCAGTAGTTCCTTCTCTGGGGCCAACGTCCTGACTTTC. As protein: CASSSFSGANVLTF.

The gene calls are TRBV9 and TRBJ2-1; D is perhaps TRBD2 (6 bases). The CDR3 covers 15 residues. CDR1 and CDR2 (germline): SGDLS, YYNGEE. V was cut by 0 bases and J by 8 bases, with 15 bases left in between. CDR3 nucleotides: TGTGCCAGCAGCGTAGCTCCCGGGACTCAGGATGAGCAGTTCTTC. Translated: CASSVAPGTQDEQFF.

V is TRBV20-1 and J is TRBJ2-3; 7 nucleotides line up with TRBD2. The CDR3 totals 11 residues. The germline V gene has CDR1 DFQATT and CDR2 SNEGSKA (reference sequence). V lost 5 bases to trimming and J lost 4 bases; unmatched junction nucleotides: 0. The CDR3 loop reads CSAGGADTQYF. The DNA of the CDR3 is TGCAGTGCTGGGGGGGCAGATACGCAGTATTTT.

The chain carries TRBV7-9 and TRBJ1-4; 7 nucleotides agree with TRBD1. CDR1 and CDR2 (germline): SEHNR, FQNEAQ (reference sequence). The V gene end was trimmed by 5 bases and the J gene end by 0 bases; junction bases not matched to a gene: 12. The CDR3 covers 18 residues. The CDR3 bases are TGTGCCAGCAGCCCAGGGGGTTTTCTACCCGCAACTAATGAAAAACTGTTTTTT. Translation: CASSPGGFLPATNEKLFF.